The 21 T cell receptor beta chains below all came from one sample that was sequenced in a study of cytomegalovirus exposure and HLA in healthy donors. The PCR ran on 60 Vbeta and 13 Jbeta primers. Sequencing was performed with immunoSEQ multiplex PCR; in TCRdb, only in-frame clones are kept and a portion is missing. The profile covers about 160,000 clones, with approximately 79% appearing a single time and roughly 4.2% taken by the ten largest. Sequenced material: PBMCs. The receptor set was obtained from a man aged 40-49 years in good health and CMV-seronegative.

The chain has TRBV9 and TRBJ1-2, with TRBD1 matching 8 bases. The junction had 4 bases not matched to a gene; V was cut back by 3 bases and J by 3 bases. The CDR3 is made up of 14 amino acids. Germline CDR1 and CDR2: SGDLS and YYNGEE. CDR3 in amino acids: CASSAGGQDYGYTF. For the CDR3, the DNA is TGTGCCAGCAGCGCCGGGGGACAGGACTATGGCTACACCTTC.

The V gene is TRBV29-1, the J gene TRBJ2-7; 8 bases match TRBD2. The CDR3 is 12 residues long. Per the germline V gene, CDR1 is SQVTM and CDR2 is ANQGSEA. V trimming: 6 bases; J trimming: 6 bases; junction bases outside the gene matches: 7. CDR3 DNA: TGCAGCGTCGGGACCGGGGGGGCCGAGCAGTACTTC. The encoded protein is CSVGTGGAEQYF.

The DNA for the CDR3 is TGTGCCAGCAGCTTGGACAGGGTTACCGGGGAGCTGTTTTTT. As protein: CASSLDRVTGELFF. The chain joins TRBV7-6 to TRBJ2-2; TRBD1 aligns across 8 bases. In germline, CDR1 is SGHVS, CDR2 FNYEAQ. The CDR3 covers 14 residues. V shed 3 bases, J shed 5 bases, and the junction held 2 bases outside the gene matches.

The CDR3 region has the DNA TGTGCCTGGAAGGAATCCCCCCCTCAGGGGGGTTATGGCTACACCTTC. This codes for CAWKESPPQGGYGYTF. The V and J genes are TRBV30 and TRBJ1-2, with TRBD1 identical over 7 bases. Germline loops: CDR1 GTSNPN, CDR2 SVGIG (reference sequence). The ends lost 4 bases at V and 5 bases at J; junction bases unmatched: 16. The length of the CDR3 is 16 residues.

This clone was seen more than once but under ten times. The genes are TRBV27 and TRBJ2-7, with TRBD1 matching over 7 bases. This CDR3 spans 12 amino acids. Trimming cost V 10 bases and J 5 bases; bases outside gene matches: 8. Germline V gene lookup returns CDR1 MNHEY and CDR2 SMNVEV (reference sequence). The CDR3 DNA reads TGTGCCACCCGACAGGGCGGCAACGAGCAGTACTTC. Translated: CATRQGGNEQYF.

This clone showed up just a few times. CDR3 protein: CASSWGDRGGGYTF. The CDR3 coding sequence is TGTGCCAGCAGCTGGGGGGACCGCGGCGGAGGCTACACCTTC. The chain employs TRBV5-6 and TRBJ1-2, with TRBD1 as a possible D gene (5 bases). The CDR3 spans 14 residues. V was clipped by 3 bases and J by 8 bases, with 17 bases between them. CDR1 and CDR2 (germline): SGHDT, YYEEEE.

The chain couples TRBV27 to TRBJ2-1; tentative D call: TRBD2 (5 bases). The germline CDR1 and CDR2 sequences are MNHEY and SMNVEV (reference sequence). Trimming left V 5 bases short and J 9 bases short, with 14 bases between. CDR3 size: 13 residues. The CDR3 region is CASSPRTGSEQFF. The CDR3 nucleotides are TGTGCCAGCAGTCCCCGTACGGGGAGTGAGCAGTTCTTC.

Remarks on this clone: Other DNA sequences in this sample translate to the same CDR3. In nucleotides, the CDR3 is TGTGCCAGCAGCTTAAGGACTAGCGGGGGTGAGACCCAGTACTTC. Protein product: CASSLRTSGGETQYF. The chain combines TRBV5-4 with TRBJ2-5, with 13 bases fitting TRBD2. The V and J ends lost 2 bases and 5 bases, in that order; junction bases with no gene match: 3. CDR1 and CDR2 (germline): SGHNT, YYREEE (reference sequence). This CDR3 has 15 residues.

V gene TRBV13 combines with J gene TRBJ2-3, with no clear D. CDR1 and CDR2 from the germline V gene are PRHDT and FYEKMQ (reference sequence). The CDR3 is made up of 14 amino acids. Trimming left V 5 bases short and J 6 bases short, with 15 bases between. CDR3 residues: CASSPPSLLDTQYF. In DNA, the CDR3 is TGTGCCAGCAGCCCCCCCTCCCTATTGGATACGCAGTATTTT.

A note on this clone: Other nucleotide sequences in the sample specify the same CDR3. V usage is TRBV5-6 and J usage is TRBJ1-2; TRBD1 agrees at 7 bases. The CDR3 totals 15 residues. J lost 6 bases, V lost 5 bases, and 13 bases had no gene match. Germline CDR1 reads SGHDT; CDR2 reads YYEEEE. The DNA for the CDR3 is TGTGCCAGCAGAAAATTGGGGACAGAAAACCATGGCTACACCTTC. It yields the protein CASRKLGTENHGYTF.

The V call is TRBV6-5, the J call TRBJ2-3; perhaps TRBD1 as D (5 bases). V dropped 6 bases and J dropped 1 base, with 11 bases sitting between them. The CDR3 sequence is 14 residues long. Germline values: CDR1 MNHEY, CDR2 SVGAGI. CDR3 in amino acids: CASRDTIGTDTQYF. The CDR3 nucleotides are TGTGCCAGCAGGGACACTATCGGCACAGATACGCAGTATTTT.

This clone was seen a few times. This sequence joins TRBV6-8 and TRBJ1-4, with D possibly TRBD1 on 5 matching bases. The CDR3 sequence is 14 residues long. The V end was cut by 6 bases, the J end by 8 bases, with 16 bases between. Germline assignment: CDR1 MNHGY and CDR2 SAAAGT. CDR3 DNA sequence: TGTGCCAGCAGGGAACAGACATACAGGGAAAAACTGTTTTTT. The encoded protein is CASREQTYREKLFF.

The count of this clone is one. The chain carries TRBV5-1 and TRBJ2-1, with TRBD1 identical over 7 bases. The V segment lost 0 bases and the J segment 9 bases; nucleotides outside the gene matches: 9. Germline CDR1 reads SGHRS; CDR2 reads YFSETQ. The CDR3 is made up of 15 amino acids. The CDR3 DNA is TGCGCCAGCAGCTTGGTTCTGGGACAGTCTGGTGAGCAGTTCTTC. Translating gives CASSLVLGQSGEQFF.

The chain uses TRBV5-1 and TRBJ2-7; 9 positions agree with TRBD1. This CDR3 spans 16 amino acids. Germline V gene data show CDR1 as SGHRS and CDR2 as YFSETQ. V dropped 0 bases and J dropped 2; count of bases not matched to a gene: 6. Written as DNA, the CDR3 is TGCGCCAGCAGCTTGGGGGGGACAGGGACCACCTACGAGCAGTACTTC. Translating gives CASSLGGTGTTYEQYF.

The chain employs TRBV19 and TRBJ1-1; possible D gene TRBD1, 5 bases. The CDR3 loop spans 13 amino acids. Germline lookup yields CDR1 LNHDA and CDR2 SQIVND (reference sequence). With 6 bases removed from V and 4 bases from J, the gap between germline ends came to 12 bases. The CDR3 bases are TGTGCCAGTAGCAACGGGGGGGGCACTGAAGCTTTCTTT. This codes for CASSNGGGTEAFF.

The J gene is TRBJ1-5, the V gene TRBV4-3, with D possibly matching TRBD1 (6 bases). Deletions cut 5 bases from V and 6 bases from J, with 11 bases between. The V gene's germline CDR1 is LGHNA and CDR2 YSLEER. This CDR3 region has 13 residues. CDR3 DNA sequence: TGCGCCAGCAGCATGAACAGGGCTCAGCCCCAGCATTTT. Amino acids: CASSMNRAQPQHF.

The chain links TRBV18 to TRBJ2-1; possible D gene TRBD1, 6 bases. The V gene's germline CDR1 is KGHSH and CDR2 LQKENI. Between the trimmed V and J ends, which lost 8 bases and 8 bases, there was a span of 19 bases. The CDR3 loop spans 14 amino acids. This CDR3 reads CASTSVQGYHEQFF. CDR3 bases: TGTGCCAGCACTTCAGTACAGGGATATCATGAGCAGTTCTTC.

This CDR3 is CSGGPGAGANVLTF. For the CDR3, the DNA is TGCAGCGGGGGCCCTGGCGCTGGGGCCAACGTCCTGACTTTC. V is TRBV29-1 and J is TRBJ2-6; possible D gene TRBD1, 5 bases. Germline values: CDR1 SQVTM, CDR2 ANQGSEA. Trimming stripped 7 bases from V and 2 bases from J, with 12 bases between. The CDR3 length is 14 residues.

This sequence joins TRBV7-6 and TRBJ1-1; possibly TRBD1 for D (6 bases). This CDR3 spans 13 amino acids. Germline CDR1 SGHVS, CDR2 FNYEAQ. With 4 bases removed from V and 11 bases from J, the gap between germline ends came to 17 bases. The CDR3 is CASSWGGASEAFF. CDR3 bases: TGTGCCAGCAGCTGGGGGGGGGCGTCGGAGGCTTTCTTT.

The chain links TRBV19 to TRBJ1-6; 8 nucleotides match TRBD1. This CDR3 has 15 amino acids. Looked up from germline, CDR1 is LNHDA and CDR2 is SQIVND (reference sequence). The trim removed 3 bases at V and 4 bases at J, leaving 2 bases unmatched. The CDR3 loop is CASSIRQGYNSPLHF. As DNA, the CDR3 is TGTGCCAGTAGTATTCGACAGGGGTATAATTCACCCCTCCACTTT.

The chain employs TRBV14 and TRBJ2-1, with 7 bases aligning to TRBD2. V trimming: 6 bases; J trimming: 12 bases; junction bases outside the gene matches: 11. CDR1 is SGHDN and CDR2 is FVKESK in the germline V gene. The CDR3 loop spans 13 amino acids. The CDR3 sequence: CASRGRGEDGQFF. CDR3 nucleotide sequence: TGTGCCAGCAGGGGGAGGGGCGAGGATGGGCAGTTCTTC.